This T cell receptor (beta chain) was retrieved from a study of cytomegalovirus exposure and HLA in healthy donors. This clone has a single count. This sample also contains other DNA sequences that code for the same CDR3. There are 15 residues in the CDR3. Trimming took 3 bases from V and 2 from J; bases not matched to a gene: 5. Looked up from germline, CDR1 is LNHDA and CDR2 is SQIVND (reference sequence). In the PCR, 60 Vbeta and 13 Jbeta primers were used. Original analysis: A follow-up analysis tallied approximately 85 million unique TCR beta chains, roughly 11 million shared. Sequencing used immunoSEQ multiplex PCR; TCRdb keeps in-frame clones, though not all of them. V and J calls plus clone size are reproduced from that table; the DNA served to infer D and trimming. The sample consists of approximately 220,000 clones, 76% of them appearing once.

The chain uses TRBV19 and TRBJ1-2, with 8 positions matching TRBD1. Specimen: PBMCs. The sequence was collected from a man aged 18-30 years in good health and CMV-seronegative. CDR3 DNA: TGTGCCAGTAGTATCCCGACAGGGGCGAACTATGGCTACACCTTC. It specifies CASSIPTGANYGYTF. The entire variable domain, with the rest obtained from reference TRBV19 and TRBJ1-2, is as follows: DGGITQSPKYLFRKEGQNVTLSCEQNLNHDAMYWYRQDPGQGLRLIYYSQIVNDFQKGDIAEGYSVSREKKESFPLTVTSAQKNPTAFYLCASSIPTGANYGYTFGSGTRLTVV.